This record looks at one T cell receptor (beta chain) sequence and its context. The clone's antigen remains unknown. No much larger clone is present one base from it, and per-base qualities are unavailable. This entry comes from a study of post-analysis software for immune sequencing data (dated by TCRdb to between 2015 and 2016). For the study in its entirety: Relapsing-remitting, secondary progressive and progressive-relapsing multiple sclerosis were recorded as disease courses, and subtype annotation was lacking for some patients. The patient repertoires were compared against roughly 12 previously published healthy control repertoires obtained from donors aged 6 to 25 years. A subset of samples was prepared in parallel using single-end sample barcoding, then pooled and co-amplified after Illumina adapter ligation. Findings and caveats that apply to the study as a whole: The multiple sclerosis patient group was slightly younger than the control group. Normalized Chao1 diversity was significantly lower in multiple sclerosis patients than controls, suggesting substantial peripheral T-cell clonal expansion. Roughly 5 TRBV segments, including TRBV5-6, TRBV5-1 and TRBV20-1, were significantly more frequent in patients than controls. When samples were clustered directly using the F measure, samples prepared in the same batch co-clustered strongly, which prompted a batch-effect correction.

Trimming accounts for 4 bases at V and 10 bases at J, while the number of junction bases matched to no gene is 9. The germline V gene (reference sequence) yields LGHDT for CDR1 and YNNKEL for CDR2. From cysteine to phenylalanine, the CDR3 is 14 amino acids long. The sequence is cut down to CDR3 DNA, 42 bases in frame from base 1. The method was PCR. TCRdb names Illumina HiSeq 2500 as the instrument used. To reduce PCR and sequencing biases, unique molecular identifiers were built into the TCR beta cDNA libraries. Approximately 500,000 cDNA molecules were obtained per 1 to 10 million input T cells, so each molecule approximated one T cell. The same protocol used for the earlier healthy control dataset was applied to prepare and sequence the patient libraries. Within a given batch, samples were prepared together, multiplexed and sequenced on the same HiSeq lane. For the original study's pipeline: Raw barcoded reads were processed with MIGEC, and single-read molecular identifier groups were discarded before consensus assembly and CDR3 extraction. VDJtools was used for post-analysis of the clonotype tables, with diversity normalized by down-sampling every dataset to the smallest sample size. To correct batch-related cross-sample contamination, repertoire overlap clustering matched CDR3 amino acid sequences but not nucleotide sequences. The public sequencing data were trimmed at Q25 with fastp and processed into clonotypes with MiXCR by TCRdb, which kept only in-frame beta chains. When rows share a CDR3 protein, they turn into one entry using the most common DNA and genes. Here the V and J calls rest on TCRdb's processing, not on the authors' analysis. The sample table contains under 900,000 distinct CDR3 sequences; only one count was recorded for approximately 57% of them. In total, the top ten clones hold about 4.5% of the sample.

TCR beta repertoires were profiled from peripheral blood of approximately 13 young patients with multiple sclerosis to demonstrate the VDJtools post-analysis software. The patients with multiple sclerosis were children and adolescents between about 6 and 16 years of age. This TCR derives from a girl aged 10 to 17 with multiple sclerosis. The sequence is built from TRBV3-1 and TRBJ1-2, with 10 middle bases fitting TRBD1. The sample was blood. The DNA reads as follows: TGTGCCAGCAGCCCTCGGGACAGGGGCTTGGACTACACCTTC. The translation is CASSPRDRGLDYTF.